This is a list of T cell receptor beta chains from one sample in a study of blood T cell repertoires in COVID-19. TCRdb keeps only in-frame clones here, not all; method: immunoSEQ multiplex PCR. This repertoire shows roughly 340,000 clones, 70% to 90% found once; its top ten account for roughly 2%. The specimen sequenced was PBMCs or T cells enriched from blood (not recorded which). The receptors here all came from a man in his forties in a cohort exposed to, infected with or recovered from COVID-19 (not recorded which). Both conserved end residues are part of each CDR3. The D gene is left open where the match is weak.

- TRBV29-1 CSVPGTNNYGYTF
TRBD2 TRBV5-1 CASSRQAGERGNTQYF
TRBD2 TRBV25-1 CASSEWSGRAPFF
TRBD1 TRBV28 CASSFTDRGLQYF
TRBD1 TRBV7-6 CASSLNQGALYEQYF
TRBD1 TRBV6-5 CASRNLGTGNQPQHF
TRBD1 TRBV9 CASSVEGADSPLHF
- TRBV9 CASSFTSGGTGNTIYF
TRBD1 TRBV6-5 CASNLQGSGTDTQYF
- TRBV2 CASSRVRSTEAFF
- TRBV24-1 CATSDSRALNTEAFF
- TRBV7-8 CASSADREGTGELFF
TRBD1 TRBV6-5 CASSYYYSDRGSEAFF
- TRBV6-5 CASTRSGTYVYEQFF
- TRBV6-1 CASSDSYTEAFF
TRBD2 TRBV5-8 CASSLGTSGGYNEQFF
- TRBV18 CASSLYKPPGNEQFF
TRBD2 TRBV6-5 CASSSSSGRRSDTQYF
- TRBV28 CASSSPGQNSYEQYF
TRBD2 TRBV5-1 CASSLGAGGSYNEQFF
- TRBV3-1/TRBV3-2 CASSPTHSGKDTDTQYF
TRBD1 TRBV7-9 CASSRLSGTGVLSNYGYTF
TRBD1 TRBV19 CASSVPGQGRTEAFF
- TRBV2 CASGGQTSNQPQHF
TRBD1 TRBV5-1 CASSSPGTGGNEQFF
TRBD1 TRBV11-2 CASSLTPGQRNNEQFF
- TRBV9 CASSPAESTDTQYF
- TRBV10-3 CAISRDSNQPQHF
- TRBV5-1 CASSLGTVNTEAFF
- TRBV7-9 CASSQDSNYGYTF
- TRBV3-1/TRBV3-2 CASSQWLASGNEQFF
TRBD1 TRBV6-5 CASRRQGAGEQYF
TRBD1 TRBV5-1 CASRDSNSPLHF
TRBD1 TRBV5-5 CASSPGTGSYEQYF
- TRBV28 CASSLGQGYGYTF
- TRBV27 CASSTTRPHRATQYF
TRBD2 TRBV3-1/TRBV3-2 CASSLRGGSLEYEQYF
- TRBV5-1 CASSSGTGSGNEQFF
- TRBV29-1 CSTKSGTYEQYF
TRBD2 TRBV9 CASSPSSGTSYNEQFF
- TRBV7-2 CASSLVSRPASSYEQYF
TRBD1 TRBV18 CASSPLNRGGYTF
TRBD2 TRBV9 CASSVAGTGGNIQYF
TRBD1 TRBV10-2 CASSILQGSEQYF
- TRBV7-2 CASNPGAASNYGYTF
- TRBV5-1 CASSFGGTGELFF
TRBD1 TRBV19 CASSQIPGQGYYGYTF
- TRBV9 CASSTTSSYNEQFF
- TRBV2 CASSRQGGTGELFF
TRBD2 TRBV15 CATSRELAVYNEQFF
- TRBV18 CASSPSTVSNQPQHF
- TRBV11-2 CASSLGMVAESTDTQYF
TRBD2 TRBV13 CASSPWRVGGRNEQYF
TRBD1 TRBV30 CAWKGQYQSPLHF
TRBD2 TRBV6-2/TRBV6-3 CASSSWTSGRATEQFF